This TCR beta chain was sequenced for a study of CD8+CD57+ T cells in acquired aplastic anemia. In the study overall: Sorted CD4+ and CD8+ cell DNA averaged roughly 3.2 ug.

Template material for TCR beta VDJ and CDR3 profiling consisted of genomic DNA. MiXCR was run by TCRdb on the reads, yielding one entry per CDR3 protein. Of around 180,000 distinct CDR3 sequences listed, almost 50% are singletons. With respect to this clonotype: Possible read error: a much larger clone is one base away.

It was patients with CD8+CD57+ cell expansion by flow cytometry who were chosen for sequencing. The CDR3 consists of 14 residues. The ends were cut back, 2 bases at V and 0 bases at J, with 5 bases in the middle. The TCR originated in a human donor with aplastic anemia. Sequencing used sorted CD4+, CD8+, or CD8+CD57+ T cells (not recorded which) from PBMCs. V usage is TRBV12-3 or TRBV12-4 and J usage is TRBJ1-3, with D hard to call. CDR3 sequence reads: CASSLIISGNTIYF. The CDR3, as DNA: TGTGCCAGCAGTTTAATAATCTCTGGAAACACCATATATTTT.